This T cell receptor (beta chain) emerged from a study of CD8+ T cells in alopecia areata. In each case, RNA was isolated and then reverse transcribed into cDNA as the sequencing template. Sequenced by immunoSEQ multiplex PCR; TCRdb stores in-frame clones only, minus some. Altogether 150,000 to 200,000 clones are present, roughly 60% being singletons, with the ten largest covering approximately 0.97%. Points on this clone: Its antigen is still unknown.

Germline CDR1 and CDR2: SNHLY and FYNNEI. The CDR3 contains 11 residues. The V end was cut by 3 bases, the J end by 14 bases, with 13 bases between. Treatment of the sample: oral pan-JAK inhibitor, 5-10 mg twice daily. The study, taken as a whole, reports: It was observed that many expanded lesional clones persisted in scalp and blood during tofacitinib.

This TCR derives from a human donor with alopecia areata. The rearrangement joins TRBV2 to TRBJ2-5, with D possibly matching TRBD2 (6 bases). The sequences come from CD4+ T cells sorted from blood, collected at week 24, from a patient treated with tofacitinib. DNA for the CDR3: TGTGCCAGCAGTGATGGTGGGACTCAATACTTC. Amino acids: CASSDGGTQYF.